A single T cell receptor (beta chain) is shown here with its context. Its cognate antigen has yet to be identified. Qualities for individual bases were not recorded, and no much larger clone is one base off. The library was built by means of the immunoSEQ multiplex PCR assay. Roughly 10^5 TCR templates per sample were assayed on the deep sequencing platform. Genomic DNA extracted from sorted T cells was the material used for TCRbeta CDR3 sequencing. As for the authors' bioinformatics: The R programming language was used for clonal analysis of TCRbeta CDR3 data. Alloreactive CD4+ and CD8+ clones were defined by comparing unstimulated samples with post-reaction CFSE-low samples. Alloreactive CD4+ clones were assigned to regulatory or non-regulatory origin by matching sequences to sorted unstimulated Treg and non-Treg repertoires. The immuneACCESS repertoire file appears here via TCRdb, limited to in-frame rearrangements. These files lack a portion of the clones; in checked studies, under half of the deficit traces to unresolved V genes, and the cause of the others is not known. V, J and clone size were drawn from that table, and D and trimming were deduced from the DNA. The sample table shows approximately 92,000 clones, and over 90% are seen once. The top ten constitute approximately 1.2% of the sample.

The CDR3, from cysteine to phenylalanine, totals 13 residues. Of the read, only the CDR3 DNA is kept; its 39 bases are in frame from base 1. Deletion took 5 bases off V and 10 bases off J, with a span of 17 bases between the germline ends. According to the germline V gene (reference sequence), CDR1 reads SGHNT and CDR2 reads YYREEE. This sample was included in a study of siplizumab effects on memory and regulatory T cells (dated by TCRdb to the late 2010s). For context, the study as a whole: The study examined how the anti-CD2 antibody siplizumab affects alloreactive T-cell subsets in allogeneic mixed lymphocyte reactions built from human PBMCs.

What the work shows at the level of the full study, not this receptor alone: Unstimulated naive T cells appeared more diverse than memory T cells, and naive cells seemed to contribute substantially to the alloresponse. About 75-96% of proliferating CD4+ or CD8+ clones could not be given a naive or memory phenotype. Among mappable alloreactive CD4+ clones, the Treg-derived fraction averaged approximately 63% with siplizumab versus 25% to 30% in control reactions. Whether proliferating Tregs from siplizumab cultures were suppressive was not functionally confirmed. The cumulative frequency of alloreactive sequences that could be traced back to unstimulated CD4+ memory T cells was significantly reduced by siplizumab. Because sequences at frequencies below about 10^-5 were poorly captured, only a minor fraction of alloreactive clones could be mapped back to unstimulated subsets.

Sorted unstimulated T cells and proliferating T cells recovered from mixed lymphocyte reactions underwent TCRbeta CDR3 sequencing. Fresh whole blood from roughly nine HLA-typed healthy donors was used as the source from which PBMCs were isolated. Unstimulated CD4+ non-regulatory T cells were FACS-sorted to map the origin of alloreactive clones. Rearrangement joined TRBV5-4 to TRBJ2-3; tentative D gene TRBD1, with 6 bases matching. The receptor was isolated from a human donor in good health. The sequencing sample was made of non-Treg CD4+ T cells sorted from blood. This specimen's cell subset or site label, interpreted: FACS-sorted unstimulated CD4+ non-regulatory T cells. CDR3 region: CASRRRDTFAQYF. The sequenced DNA: TGTGCCAGCAGACGCCGGGACACTTTTGCGCAGTATTTT.